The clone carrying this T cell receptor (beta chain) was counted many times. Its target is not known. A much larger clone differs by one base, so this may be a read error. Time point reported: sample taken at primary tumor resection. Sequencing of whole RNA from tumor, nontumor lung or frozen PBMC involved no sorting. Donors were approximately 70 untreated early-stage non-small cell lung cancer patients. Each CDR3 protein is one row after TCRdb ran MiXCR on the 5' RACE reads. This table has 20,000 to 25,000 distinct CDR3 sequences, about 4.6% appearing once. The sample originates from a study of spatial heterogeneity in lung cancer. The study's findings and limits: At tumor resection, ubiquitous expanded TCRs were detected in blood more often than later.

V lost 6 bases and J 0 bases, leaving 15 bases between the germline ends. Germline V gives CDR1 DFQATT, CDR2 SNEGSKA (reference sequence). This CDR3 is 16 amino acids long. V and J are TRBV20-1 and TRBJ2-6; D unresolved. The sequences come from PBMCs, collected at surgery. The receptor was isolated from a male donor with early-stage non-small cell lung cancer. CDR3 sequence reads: CSAAGRTASGANVLTF. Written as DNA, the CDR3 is TGCAGTGCCGCCGGACGGACCGCCTCTGGGGCCAACGTCCTGACTTTC.